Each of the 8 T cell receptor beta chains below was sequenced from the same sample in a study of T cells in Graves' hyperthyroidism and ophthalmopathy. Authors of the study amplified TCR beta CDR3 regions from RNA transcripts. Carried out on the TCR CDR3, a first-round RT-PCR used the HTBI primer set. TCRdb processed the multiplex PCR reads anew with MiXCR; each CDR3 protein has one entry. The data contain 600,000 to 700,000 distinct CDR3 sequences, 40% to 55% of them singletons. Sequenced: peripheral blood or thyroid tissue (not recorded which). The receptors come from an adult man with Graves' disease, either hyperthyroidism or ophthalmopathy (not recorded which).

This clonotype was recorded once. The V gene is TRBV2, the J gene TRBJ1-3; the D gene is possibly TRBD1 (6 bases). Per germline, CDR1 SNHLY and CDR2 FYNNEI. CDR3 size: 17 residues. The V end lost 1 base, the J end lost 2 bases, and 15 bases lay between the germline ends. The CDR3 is CASSEVVRGSAGNTIYF. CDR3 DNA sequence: TGTGCCAGCAGTGAAGTCGTCAGGGGCTCAGCTGGAAACACCATATATTTT.

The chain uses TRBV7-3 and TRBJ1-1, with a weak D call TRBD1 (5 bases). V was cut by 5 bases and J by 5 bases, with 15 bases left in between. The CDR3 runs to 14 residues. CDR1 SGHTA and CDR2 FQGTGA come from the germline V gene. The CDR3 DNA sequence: TGTGCCAGCAGCGAAAACGCAGGGTTAACTGAAGCTTTCTTT. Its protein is CASSENAGLTEAFF.

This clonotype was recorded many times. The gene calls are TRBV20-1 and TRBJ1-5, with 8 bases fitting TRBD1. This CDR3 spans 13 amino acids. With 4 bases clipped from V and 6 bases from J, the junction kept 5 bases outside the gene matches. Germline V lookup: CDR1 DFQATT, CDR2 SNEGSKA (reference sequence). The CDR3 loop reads CSATRTGSQPQHF. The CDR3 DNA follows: TGCAGTGCTACAAGGACAGGGTCTCAGCCCCAGCATTTT.

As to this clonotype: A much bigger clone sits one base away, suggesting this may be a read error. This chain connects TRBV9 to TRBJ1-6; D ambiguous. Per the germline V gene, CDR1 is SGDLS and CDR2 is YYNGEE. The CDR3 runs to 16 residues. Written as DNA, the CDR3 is TGTGCCAGCAGCGTAGGCCCTGACGCTGTTAATTCACCCCCCCACTTT. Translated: CASSVGPDAVNSPPHF. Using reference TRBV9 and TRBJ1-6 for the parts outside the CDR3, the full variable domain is DSGVTQTPKHLITATGQRVTLRCSPRSGDLSVYWYQQSLDQGLQFLIQYYNGEERAKGNILERFSAQQFPDLHSELNLSSLELGDSALYFCASSVGPDAVNSPPHFGNGTRLTVT.

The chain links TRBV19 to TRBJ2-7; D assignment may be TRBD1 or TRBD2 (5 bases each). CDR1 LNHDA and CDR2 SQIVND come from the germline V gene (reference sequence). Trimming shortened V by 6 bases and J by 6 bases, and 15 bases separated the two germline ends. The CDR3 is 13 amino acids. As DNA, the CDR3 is TGTGCCAGTAGAAGAGACAGTGGAGGCGAGCAGTACTTC. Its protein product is CASRRDSGGEQYF.

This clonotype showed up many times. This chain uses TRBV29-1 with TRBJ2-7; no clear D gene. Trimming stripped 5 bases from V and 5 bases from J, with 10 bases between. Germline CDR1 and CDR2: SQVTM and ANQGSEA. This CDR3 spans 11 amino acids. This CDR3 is CSVLDFDEQYF. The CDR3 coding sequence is TGCAGCGTTTTAGATTTCGACGAGCAGTACTTC.

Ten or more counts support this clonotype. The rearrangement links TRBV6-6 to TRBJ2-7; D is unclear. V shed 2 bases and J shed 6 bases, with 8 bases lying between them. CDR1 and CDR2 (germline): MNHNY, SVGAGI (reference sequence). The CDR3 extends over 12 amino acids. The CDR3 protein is CASSYGSSEQYF. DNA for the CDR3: TGTGCCAGCAGTTACGGGTCTAGCGAGCAGTACTTC.

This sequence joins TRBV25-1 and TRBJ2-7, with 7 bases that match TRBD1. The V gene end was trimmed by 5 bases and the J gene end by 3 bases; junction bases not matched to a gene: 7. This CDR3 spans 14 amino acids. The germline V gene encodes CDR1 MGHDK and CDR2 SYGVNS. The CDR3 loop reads CASSFSNRGYEQYF. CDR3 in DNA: TGTGCCAGCAGTTTTTCGAACAGGGGCTACGAGCAGTACTTC.